These T cell receptor beta chains were read from a single sample in a study of blood T cell repertoires in COVID-19. Produced via immunoSEQ multiplex PCR; TCRdb's table is partial and in-frame only. The sample lists 470,000 or so clones, 70% to 90% occurring once. The sample consisted of PBMCs or T cells enriched from blood (not recorded which). The receptors originated from a woman aged 18-29 years with acute COVID-19. CDR3s include the opening cysteine and the closing phenylalanine or tryptophan. Fields, in order: V gene, clone size, J gene, D gene, CDR3 DNA, CDR3 protein. The D gene is left open where the match is weak. Size tells how often a clone was seen (once, few, many) or the class of an expanded clone, and some rows leave it out.

V: TRBV5-6; size: .; J: TRBJ1-6; D: .; DNA: TGTGCCAGCAGCTTGGCCAGGGTGGGTTCACCCCTCCACTTT; CDR3: CASSLARVGSPLHF
V: TRBV5-1; size: .; J: TRBJ2-1; D: TRBD2; DNA: TGCGCCAGCAGCCGTGGGGGACTAGCGTCCTACAATGAGCAGTTCTTC; CDR3: CASSRGGLASYNEQFF
V: TRBV18; size: .; J: TRBJ1-1; D: .; DNA: TGTGCCAGCTCACCACGGAGCTCACAGGGGAACACTGAAGCTTTCTTT; CDR3: CASSPRSSQGNTEAFF
V: TRBV18; size: .; J: TRBJ1-5; D: TRBD1; DNA: TGTGCCAGCTCACCAACAGGGGGTAATCAGCCCCAGCATTTT; CDR3: CASSPTGGNQPQHF
V: TRBV10-2; size: .; J: TRBJ2-6; D: TRBD1; DNA: TGCGCCAGCAGTGAAGGGACAGTTCCTCGGTCCAACGTCCTGACTTTC; CDR3: CASSEGTVPRSNVLTF
V: TRBV19; size: .; J: TRBJ1-3; D: .; DNA: TGTGCCAGTAGTACCAGGGCGTCTGGAAACACCATATATTTT; CDR3: CASSTRASGNTIYF
V: TRBV2; size: .; J: TRBJ1-1; D: .; DNA: TGTGCCAGCTGTAGACAGTTAGAAGCTTTCTTT; CDR3: CASCRQLEAFF
V: TRBV2; size: .; J: TRBJ2-7; D: TRBD1; DNA: TGTGCCAGCAGTAAGGACAGGGGATCCTACGAGCAGTACTTC; CDR3: CASSKDRGSYEQYF
V: TRBV6-5; size: .; J: TRBJ1-5; D: .; DNA: TGTGCCAGCAGTAGGACTAATTTCAATCAGCCCCAGCATTTT; CDR3: CASSRTNFNQPQHF
V: TRBV25-1; size: .; J: TRBJ2-5; D: .; DNA: TGTGCCAGCAGGGGCGGGGTCGTAGAGACCCAGTACTTC; CDR3: CASRGGVVETQYF
V: TRBV7-8; size: .; J: TRBJ2-7; D: .; DNA: TGTGCCAGCAGCTTAAGCTATGGACAGATCTACGAGCAGTACTTC; CDR3: CASSLSYGQIYEQYF
V: TRBV11-2; size: .; J: TRBJ2-6; D: .; DNA: TGTGCCAGCAATGATCGGGCTGGGGCCAACGTCCTGACTTTC; CDR3: CASNDRAGANVLTF
V: TRBV28; size: few; J: TRBJ1-1; D: .; DNA: TGTGCCAGCAGTTTCCACTCCGGTAACACTGAAGCTTTCTTT; CDR3: CASSFHSGNTEAFF
V: TRBV7-6; size: .; J: TRBJ1-1; D: .; DNA: TGTGCCAGCAGCTCCCTGGGTGGGCTCAGAACTGAAGCTTTCTTT; CDR3: CASSSLGGLRTEAFF
V: TRBV5-5; size: once; J: TRBJ2-7; D: TRBD1; DNA: TGTGCCAGCAGCTTGCAGGGGGCTCCCTACGAGCAGTACTTC; CDR3: CASSLQGAPYEQYF
V: TRBV6-2/TRBV6-3; size: .; J: TRBJ2-7; D: TRBD2; DNA: TGTGCCAGCAGTCCGCGGACTAGCGGGAGTCCTTCTTGGGAGCAGTACTTC; CDR3: CASSPRTSGSPSWEQYF
V: TRBV5-6; size: .; J: TRBJ1-2; D: TRBD1; DNA: TGTGCCAGCAGCCAGGGGACCGGGACAGGAGTTTTCGGCTACACCTTC; CDR3: CASSQGTGTGVFGYTF
V: TRBV19; size: .; J: TRBJ1-2; D: TRBD1; DNA: TGTGCCAGTACCCCGGGACAGCGCTTTTATGGCTACACCTTC; CDR3: CASTPGQRFYGYTF